In this sample, the clone carrying this T cell receptor beta chain turned up once. Antigen unknown. This specimen belongs to a study of shared clonotypes between healthy human individuals. General study findings and limits: Among a handful of donors, about 4.6% of naive CD4 clonotypes were found in common. Among non-shared clonotypes, generation probabilities were lower than among those shared by all four donors. Exclusively blood specimens were collected; tissue repertoires likely differ.

The CDR3 totals 17 residues. Trimming cost V 2 bases and J 2 bases, with 16 bases left between them. Germline V gene sequence: CDR1 MDHEN, CDR2 SYDVKM. The assay was immunoSEQ multiplex PCR, and TCRdb's table has in-frame clones only and misses some. The sample has roughly 2,500,000 clones, 93% seen once. All donors qualified as healthy HIV-negative adults and had experienced no recent acute infections or vaccinations. The receptor was isolated from a man between 18 and 29 years old in good health. Some clones in this sample may be carry-over from other donors' samples. The V and J genes are TRBV28 and TRBJ1-5, with D maybe TRBD1 (5 bases). Specimen: naive CD4+ T cells from PBMCs. Subset in this sample: CD45RA+ positively selected. The CDR3 region has the DNA TGTGCCAGCAGTTTACCCTACAGGTATAGCGGCAATCAGCCCCAGCATTTT. This gives the protein CASSLPYRYSGNQPQHF.